The 15 T cell receptor beta chains in this list originate from one sample, sequenced in a study of beta chain features in type 1 diabetes. Broader study findings: Moderately but significantly shorter TCRB CDR3s were found in Type 1 diabetes patients in all four CD4+ subsets.

No antigen has been assigned to these receptors. Since all of the isolated RNA was reverse transcribed, expressed TCRB transcripts were what got sequenced. Clones were sequenced by immunoSEQ multiplex PCR, and TCRdb holds only the in-frame ones, with some missing. The sample lists about 47,000 clones; approximately 40% were seen once. The sequencing input was stem cell memory CD4+ T cells from blood. Every receptor here comes from a man aged 25 to 40 with type 1 diabetes.

This rearrangement joins TRBV7-2 to TRBJ2-2; D unresolved. Germline CDR1 SGHTA, CDR2 FQGNSA. The CDR3 is made up of 15 amino acids. V lost 3 bases, J lost 5 bases, and 13 bases lay in between. CDR3 DNA sequence: TGTGCCAGCAGCTTGTGGGCCGGCCCAACCGGGGAGCTGTTTTTT. Translating it yields CASSLWAGPTGELFF.

The table lists this clone with a few counts. The V call is TRBV10-3, the J call TRBJ2-7; TRBD2 matches 13 bases. Germline CDR1 and CDR2: ENHRY and SYGVKD. This CDR3 is 15 amino acids long. After removal of 11 bases from V and 4 bases from J, the junction contained 11 bases not matched to a gene. CDR3 sequence (DNA): TGTGCCTCCCTCGCAGGACTAGCGGGAGTGTACGAGCAGTACTTC. This encodes CASLAGLAGVYEQYF.

V gene TRBV29-1 combines with J gene TRBJ2-1, with 10 bases lining up with TRBD1. Germline V CDR1 and CDR2: SQVTM, ANQGSEA. J was trimmed by 4 bases and V by 5 bases; bases with no gene match: 11. The CDR3 runs to 16 residues. The CDR3 loop reads CSVRGQGTWRYNEQFF. The CDR3 DNA sequence: TGCAGCGTTAGGGGACAGGGGACGTGGAGATACAATGAGCAGTTCTTC.

This clone was counted only a few times. The chain carries TRBV7-2 and TRBJ2-7, with unresolved D. The CDR3 consists of 11 residues. Germline CDR1 SGHTA, CDR2 FQGNSA. Trimming stripped 4 bases from V and 3 bases from J, with 4 bases between. The CDR3 DNA reads TGTGCCAGCAGCTCCTACTACGAGCAGTACTTC. This translates into CASSSYYEQYF.

The chain joins TRBV28 to TRBJ2-3, with 8 positions matching TRBD1. CDR3 length equals 14 residues. V shed 3 bases, J shed 4 bases, and the junction held 3 bases outside the gene matches. Germline V lookup: CDR1 MDHEN, CDR2 SYDVKM. CDR3 in DNA: TGTGCCAGCAGTTTGTCGGACAGGGCAGATACGCAGTATTTT. Protein sequence: CASSLSDRADTQYF.

There are a few counts of this clone. The rearrangement uses TRBV6-5 and TRBJ2-4, with D possibly TRBD2 on 6 matching bases. Trimming removed 5 bases from V and 2 bases from J, with 10 bases in between. The CDR3 length is 14 residues. Germline CDR1 MNHEY, CDR2 SVGAGI. The CDR3 loop reads CASSPRGTKNIQYF. In DNA form, the CDR3 reads TGTGCCAGCAGTCCCCGGGGGACCAAAAACATTCAGTACTTC.

This clone was recorded a few times. This sequence joins TRBV5-1 and TRBJ2-1; 7 nucleotides match TRBD1. This CDR3 comprises 14 residues. V was pared by 4 bases and J by 3 bases, with 4 bases of the junction left unmatched. Germline CDR1 and CDR2: SGHRS and YFSETQ. CDR3 DNA sequence: TGCGCCAGCAGCCCGACAGGGAGCTACAATGAGCAGTTCTTC. Protein: CASSPTGSYNEQFF.

The chain couples TRBV29-1 to TRBJ1-1; tentatively, D is TRBD1 (5 bases). Germline CDR1 and CDR2: SQVTM and ANQGSEA. CDR3 length equals 12 residues. The V end was cut by 6 bases, the J end by 4 bases, with 12 bases between. CDR3 amino acids: CSVRQMATEAFF. The DNA for the CDR3 is TGCAGCGTACGACAGATGGCCACTGAAGCTTTCTTT.

This clone has a handful of counts. The chain combines TRBV29-1 with TRBJ2-5; maybe TRBD1 (5 bases). Deletions cut 3 bases from V and 4 bases from J, with 15 bases between. CDR3 length equals 14 residues. The germline V gene has CDR1 SQVTM and CDR2 ANQGSEA. CDR3 residues: CSVDVGLTGETQYF. The CDR3 nucleotides read TGCAGCGTTGATGTGGGGCTTACGGGAGAGACCCAGTACTTC.

V gene TRBV7-9 combines with J gene TRBJ2-1, with D unclear. The CDR3 has 14 residues. Between the trimmed V and J ends, which lost 1 base and 6 bases, there was a span of 10 bases. Germline V lookup: CDR1 SEHNR, CDR2 FQNEAQ (reference sequence). CDR3 DNA sequence: TGTGCCAGCAGCTTAGAGTTAGTTTTCAATGAGCAGTTCTTC. Its protein is CASSLELVFNEQFF.

Here the CDR3 reads CASSHPGTGVHEQFF. The CDR3 DNA is TGTGCCAGCAGCCACCCCGGGACAGGGGTCCATGAGCAGTTCTTC. The chain joins TRBV13 to TRBJ2-1, with 10 bases that match TRBD1. The CDR3 has 15 residues. The junction had 9 bases not matched to a gene; V was cut back by 5 bases and J by 8 bases. Germline-derived CDR1 and CDR2 are PRHDT and FYEKMQ (reference sequence).

This clone has just a few counts. The chain combines TRBV5-4 with TRBJ2-4; no firm D call. The CDR3 is 13 residues long. The V end was cut by 2 bases, the J end by 4 bases, with 7 bases between. Germline lookup yields CDR1 SGHNT and CDR2 YYREEE (reference sequence). The DNA for the CDR3 is TGTGCCAGCAGCTTTTCCGGGAAAAACATTCAGTACTTC. Translating it yields CASSFSGKNIQYF.

V gene TRBV9 combines with J gene TRBJ1-5, with D perhaps TRBD1 (6 bases). CDR1 is SGDLS and CDR2 is YYNGEE in the germline V gene. The germline V and J ends were trimmed by 0 bases and 3 bases, with 13 bases remaining between them. The CDR3 consists of 16 residues. The CDR3 region is CASSVGGTPFNQPQHF. CDR3 DNA: TGTGCCAGCAGCGTAGGGGGGACACCCTTCAATCAGCCCCAGCATTTT.

The chain joins TRBV6-1 to TRBJ1-1; D is uncertain. Germline CDR1 MNHNS, CDR2 SASEGT. The CDR3 extends over 13 amino acids. The ends were cut back, 4 bases at V and 5 bases at J, with 11 bases in the middle. CDR3 amino acids: CASSVQGRTEAFF. CDR3 nucleotides: TGTGCCAGCAGTGTACAAGGGAGGACTGAAGCTTTCTTT.

The genes are TRBV5-4 and TRBJ1-1, with 11 nucleotides matching TRBD1. With 4 bases clipped from V and 3 bases from J, the junction kept 8 bases outside the gene matches. The CDR3 consists of 16 residues. The germline V gene has CDR1 SGHNT and CDR2 YYREEE (reference sequence). CDR3: CASSLGQGASYTEAFF. As DNA, the CDR3 is TGTGCCAGCAGCCTTGGACAGGGGGCTTCGTACACTGAAGCTTTCTTT.